One T cell receptor (beta chain) is described in this entry. Its antigen is currently unknown. This entry is derived from a study of T-cell memory formation after mild COVID-19. Study-level results: Mainly CM and EM harbored the contracting CD4+ clones; mainly EMRA harbored the CD8+ ones. Pre-infection memory carried some responding clones, suggesting that cross-reactive memory joined.

A 5'RACE reaction primed in the constant segment made cDNA libraries of TCR alpha and TCR beta, and these carried sample barcodes and UMIs. TCRdb recomputed calls from the 5' RACE reads with MiXCR, one row per CDR3 protein. The sample consists of about 190,000 distinct CDR3 sequences, about a fifth of them appearing once. The length of the CDR3 is 13 residues. Germline loops: CDR1 GTSNPN, CDR2 SVGIG (reference sequence). The J segment lost 6 bases and the V segment lost 5 bases, leaving 5 bases of the junction unmatched. This TCR came from an adult woman who had mild COVID-19 (a few samples of this study predate the infection). Cell type and time point are not known. Sequenced: PBMCs or a T cell subset sorted from them (not recorded which). The chain couples TRBV30 to TRBJ1-1; 11 bases are shared with TRBD1. The CDR3 region is CAWDRGQGAEAFF. DNA for the CDR3: TGTGCCTGGGACCGGGGACAGGGGGCTGAAGCTTTCTTT.